These 8 T cell receptor beta chains share one sample of origin, sequenced in a study of regulatory T cells in long-lasting Graves disease. Time point denoted: newly diagnosed GD, antithyroid drugs for less than 3 months. Researchers made the TCR library from RNA that was extracted from PBMCs. Investigators prepared the TCR beta libraries by applying iRepertoire HTBI primers and Arm-PCR of CDR3 regions. TCRdb re-derived calls from the multiplex PCR reads in MiXCR, one entry per CDR3 protein. Altogether approximately 470,000 distinct CDR3 sequences are present, roughly 15% being singletons, with the ten largest covering 9% to 15%. This sample was shared with a second study, whose subject was T cells in Graves' hyperthyroidism and ophthalmopathy.

Sequencing used peripheral blood mononuclear cells (PBMCs), obtained at new diagnosis, from a patient treated with antithyroid drugs. All receptors derive from a man between 40 and 49 years old with Graves disease.

This clonotype was seen a handful of times. The chain's CDR3 is CASSPFGTGGESQPQHF. The CDR3 DNA reads as TGCGCCAGCAGCCCTTTCGGGACAGGGGGCGAGAGCCAGCCCCAGCATTTT. The chain has TRBV4-1 and TRBJ1-5; 12 nucleotides align to TRBD1. The V gene's germline CDR1 is MGHRA and CDR2 YSYEKL. Trimming at V came to 4 bases and at J to 7 bases, leaving 11 bases not matched to a gene. This CDR3 has 17 amino acids.

This clonotype was seen ten or more times. This chain connects TRBV28 to TRBJ2-7; 9 nucleotides align to TRBD2. V was clipped by 2 bases and J by 2 bases; unmatched bases: 4. The germline gives CDR1 MDHEN, CDR2 SYDVKM. The CDR3 runs to 15 residues. The CDR3 reads CASSLVASGTYEQYF. CDR3 in DNA: TGTGCCAGCAGTTTAGTGGCTAGCGGGACCTACGAGCAGTACTTC. The whole variable domain, remainder taken from reference TRBV28 and TRBJ2-7, is DVKVTQSSRYLVKRTGEKVFLECVQDMDHENMFWYRQDPGLGLRLIYFSYDVKMKEKGDIPEGYSVSREKKERFSLILESASTNQTSMYLCASSLVASGTYEQYFGPGTRLTVT.

The rearrangement uses TRBV29-1 and TRBJ1-6, with D possibly TRBD1 on 5 matching bases. The germline V gene has CDR1 SQVTM and CDR2 ANQGSEA. Trimming took 6 bases from V and 7 from J, leaving 13 bases between them. The CDR3 is made up of 13 amino acids. The CDR3, as DNA: TGCAGCGTATCCGAGACAGTCAATTCACCCCTCCACTTT. It codes for CSVSETVNSPLHF.

Points on this clonotype: A far larger clone is off by one base, so a read error is likely. The chain employs TRBV9 and TRBJ2-3, with D possibly being TRBD2 (6 bases). The DNA end favors TRBJ2-1, so the J call may be wrong. CDR3 size: 18 residues. Germline V lookup: CDR1 SGDLS, CDR2 YYNGEE. The CDR3 DNA reads TGTGCCAGCAGCGTAGGGACGTCGCGGGACCCCTATTGGGAGGAGCAGTTCTTC. Amino acids: CASSVGTSRDPYWEEQFF.

This clonotype was recorded many times. This chain uses TRBV20-1 with TRBJ2-3, with no clear D. Trimming stripped 3 bases from V and 1 base from J, with 11 bases between. Germline V lookup: CDR1 DFQATT, CDR2 SNEGSKA (reference sequence). The CDR3 has 14 residues. In DNA, the CDR3 is TGCAGTGCTAGGAGGATAGTTGGCACAGATACGCAGTATTTT. Translation gives CSARRIVGTDTQYF.

At least ten counts were recorded for this clonotype. The chain couples TRBV12-3 or TRBV12-4 to TRBJ2-3, with 8 bases matching TRBD2. V was clipped by 3 bases and J by 5 bases; unmatched bases: 4. CDR3 size: 14 residues. Here the CDR3 reads CASSLGLVLDTQYF. The CDR3 region has the DNA TGTGCCAGCAGTTTGGGACTAGTTTTAGATACGCAGTATTTT.

This clonotype has ten or more counts. The chain couples TRBV30 to TRBJ2-7; 8 bases are a match to TRBD2. V was clipped by 2 bases and J by 1 base; unmatched bases: 7. The CDR3 totals 15 residues. CDR1 is GTSNPN, CDR2 SVGIG, per germline (reference sequence). The CDR3 reads CAWSLAGGRSYEQYF. In DNA form, the CDR3 reads TGTGCCTGGAGTCTCGCGGGAGGTCGGTCCTACGAGCAGTACTTC.

This clonotype was counted at least ten times. The chain has TRBV30 and TRBJ2-7; 10 bases line up with TRBD2. The CDR3 has 13 residues. V shed 2 bases, J shed 3 bases, and the junction held 1 base outside the gene matches. CDR1 GTSNPN and CDR2 SVGIG come from the germline V gene (reference sequence). The CDR3 nucleotides are TGTGCCTGGAGTCGGACTAGCGGCTACGAGCAGTACTTC. Translating gives CAWSRTSGYEQYF. Supplemented by reference TRBV30 and TRBJ2-7, the full variable domain reads SQTIHQWPATLVQPVGSPLSLECTVEGTSNPNLYWYRQAAGRGLQLLFYSVGIGQISSEVPQNLSASRPQDRQFILSSKKLLLSDSGFYLCAWSRTSGYEQYFGPGTRLTVT.